This T cell receptor beta chain was sequenced during a study of T cells after yellow fever vaccination. Study-wide results and limits: Of the clonotypes, a small share occurred in both CD4 and CD8 compartments.

TCRdb re-called the 5' RACE reads through MiXCR, storing one row per CDR3 protein. The sample holds hundreds of thousands of distinct CDR3 sequences, approximately 13% seen once. Germline V CDR1 and CDR2: MDHEN, SYDVKM. Trimming shortened V by 3 bases and J by 2 bases, and 7 bases separated the two germline ends. The CDR3 is made up of 13 amino acids. This clonotype has more than one count but fewer than ten. Its matching antigen is unknown. The material was PBMCs, obtained on the day of the yellow fever booster vaccination. The chain recombines TRBV28 with TRBJ1-2; D uncertain. The sequence came from a man aged 25-40 years who received the YFV17D yellow fever vaccine. The CDR3 nucleotides read TGTGCCAGCAGTTTGCAGGTGAACTATGGCTACACCTTC. Translating it yields CASSLQVNYGYTF.